The rows below give T cell receptor beta chains drawn from one sample of a study of shared clonotypes between healthy human individuals. The data were produced by immunoSEQ multiplex PCR, yet TCRdb's version contains in-frame clones alone and is incomplete. The sample yields around 2.5 million clones, approximately 93% seen once. The sequencing input was naive CD4+ T cells from PBMCs. These receptors were collected from a man younger than 35 in good health. Some clones in this sample may be carry-over from other donors' samples. CDR3s include the opening cysteine and the closing phenylalanine or tryptophan. A D gene is named only where the DNA matches it firmly. Only some rows state a clone size, as once, few, many or a class for expanded clones.

len	abundance	j_gene	d_gene	v_gene	CDR3aa	CDR3nt
13	-	TRBJ2-5	TRBD1	TRBV27	CASSHRGEETQYF	TGTGCCAGCAGTCACAGGGGGGAAGAGACCCAGTACTTC
15	-	TRBJ2-7	-	TRBV11-2	CASSLSVAQTYEQYF	TGTGCCAGCAGCTTATCTGTCGCACAGACCTACGAGCAGTACTTC
14	-	TRBJ2-3	-	TRBV27	CASSPQHVIDTQYF	TGTGCCAGCAGCCCACAACACGTAATCGATACGCAGTATTTT
16	-	TRBJ2-5	-	TRBV14	CASSRWGQGVTETQYF	TGTGCCAGCAGCCGCTGGGGGCAGGGCGTGACAGAGACCCAGTACTTC
16	-	TRBJ2-2	-	TRBV28	CASSRRAQANTGELFF	TGTGCCAGCAGCAGAAGGGCGCAAGCGAACACCGGGGAGCTGTTTTTT
15	-	TRBJ2-1	-	TRBV11-2	CASSPRGWERREQFF	TGTGCCAGCAGCCCCCGTGGATGGGAGCGGAGAGAGCAGTTCTTC
13	-	TRBJ2-4	-	TRBV9	CASSAAYMDIQYF	TGTGCCAGCAGCGCCGCCTACATGGACATTCAGTACTTC
14	-	TRBJ2-5	-	TRBV4-2	CASSQAGVVETQYF	TGTGCCAGCAGCCAAGCGGGAGTTGTGGAGACCCAGTACTTC
14	-	TRBJ2-7	TRBD1	TRBV18	CASSLETGIYEQYF	TGTGCCAGCTCACTCGAGACAGGGATCTACGAGCAGTACTTC
12	-	TRBJ2-7	-	TRBV6-6	CASSSRPNEQYF	TGTGCCAGCAGTTCAAGACCGAACGAGCAGTACTTC
13	once	TRBJ1-1	-	TRBV29-1	CSVATGPNTEAFF	TGCAGCGTGGCGACAGGACCGAACACTGAAGCTTTCTTT
13	-	TRBJ2-5	-	TRBV19	CASSTTTQETQYF	TGTGCCAGTAGTACTACCACCCAAGAGACCCAGTACTTC
14	-	TRBJ1-2	TRBD1	TRBV5-1	CASRFTGTGYGYTF	TGCGCCAGCAGGTTTACCGGGACAGGCTATGGCTACACCTTC
15	-	TRBJ2-5	TRBD2	TRBV6-1	CASSSSGRPQETQYF	TGTGCCAGCAGTTCGAGCGGGAGGCCCCAAGAGACCCAGTACTTC
14	-	TRBJ2-1	TRBD1	TRBV19	CASGQGQPYNEQFF	TGTGCCAGTGGCCAGGGACAGCCCTACAATGAGCAGTTCTTC
15	-	TRBJ1-4	-	TRBV7-9	CASSPMGATNEKLFF	TGTGCCAGCAGCCCAATGGGGGCAACTAATGAAAAACTGTTTTTT
14	-	TRBJ2-3	-	TRBV28	CASSSLASTDTQYF	TGTGCCAGCAGTTCCCTAGCCTCCACAGATACGCAGTATTTT
16	-	TRBJ1-5	-	TRBV6-1	CASSDRRGRLGQPQHF	TGTGCCAGCAGTGATCGCAGGGGCCGCTTGGGCCAGCCCCAGCATTTT
13	-	TRBJ2-7	TRBD1	TRBV4-1	CASSHGTEGEQYF	TGCGCCAGCAGCCACGGGACAGAAGGCGAGCAGTACTTC
14	-	TRBJ2-7	-	TRBV30	CAWSVLPGPYEQYF	TGTGCCTGGAGTGTCCTCCCCGGCCCCTACGAGCAGTACTTC
11	many	TRBJ2-5	-	TRBV5-1	CASSLEETQYF	TGCGCCAGCAGCTTGGAAGAGACCCAGTACTTC
15	-	TRBJ2-7	TRBD1	TRBV7-2	CASSQTGADPYEQYF	TGTGCCAGCAGCCAAACAGGGGCCGACCCCTACGAGCAGTACTTC
13	-	TRBJ2-7	-	TRBV6-1	CASSEGTPAQQYF	TGTGCCAGCAGTGAGGGGACTCCCGCTCAGCAGTACTTC
16	-	TRBJ2-3	TRBD2	TRBV5-1	CASRSQQRDPTDTQYF	TGCGCCAGCAGGTCCCAACAGCGGGACCCCACAGATACGCAGTATTTT
15	-	TRBJ2-7	TRBD1	TRBV6-5	CASSRQGIMIGEQYF	TGTGCCAGCAGCAGACAGGGGATAATGATCGGCGAGCAGTACTTC
14	-	TRBJ1-1	-	TRBV2	CASSLAEGYTEAFF	TGTGCCAGCAGCCTTGCGGAGGGATACACTGAAGCTTTCTTT
13	-	TRBJ2-7	-	TRBV27	CASSPEIPPEQYF	TGTGCCAGCAGCCCTGAAATCCCTCCCGAGCAGTACTTC
12	-	TRBJ1-2	-	TRBV5-1	CASSTDTYGYTF	TGCGCCAGCAGCACCGACACCTATGGCTACACCTTC
18	-	TRBJ2-1	TRBD1	TRBV7-6	CASSSRPSGTGYYNEQFF	TGTGCCAGCAGCTCACGCCCGTCGGGGACAGGGTATTACAATGAGCAGTTCTTC
15	-	TRBJ2-1	TRBD1	TRBV5-1	CASSLGTGGFNEQFF	TGCGCCAGCAGCTTGGGGACAGGGGGCTTTAATGAGCAGTTCTTC
15	-	TRBJ2-3	-	TRBV5-1	CASSGPAGSTDTQYF	TGCGCCAGCAGCGGTCCCGCGGGGAGCACAGATACGCAGTATTTT
18	-	TRBJ2-1	TRBD2	TRBV5-4	CASSGGLAGGPSYNEQFF	TGTGCCAGCAGCGGGGGACTAGCGGGAGGGCCCTCCTACAATGAGCAGTTCTTC
15	-	TRBJ1-5	TRBD1	TRBV28	CASSLTGASNQPQHF	TGTGCCAGCAGTTTGACAGGGGCTAGCAATCAGCCCCAGCATTTT
14	few	TRBJ1-2	-	TRBV6-1	CASSEGTERYYYTF	TGTGCCAGCAGTGAAGGTACGGAAAGATACTACTACACCTTC
13	few	TRBJ1-5	-	TRBV7-9	CASSFGVHQPQHF	TGTGCCAGCAGCTTCGGGGTCCATCAGCCCCAGCATTTT
16	-	TRBJ2-2	TRBD1	TRBV18	CASSPPGTGGTGELFF	TGTGCCAGCTCACCTCCCGGGACAGGGGGAACCGGGGAGCTGTTTTTT
16	-	TRBJ1-6	TRBD1	TRBV11-2	CASSKRTGTGFSPLHF	TGTGCCAGCAGCAAACGGACCGGGACAGGGTTTTCACCCCTCCACTTT
15	-	TRBJ2-7	-	TRBV2	CASSREARGSYEQYF	TGTGCCAGTAGCCGAGAGGCCAGGGGCTCCTACGAGCAGTACTTC
12	-	TRBJ1-1	-	TRBV12-5	CASGLMGATTFF	TGTGCTAGTGGTTTGATGGGGGCGACGACTTTCTTT
16	-	TRBJ2-1	-	TRBV9	CASSAGLSSSYNEQFF	TGTGCCAGCAGCGCGGGACTCTCGAGCTCCTACAATGAGCAGTTCTTC
16	-	TRBJ2-4	-	TRBV6-1	CASSDQGSYSKNIQYF	TGTGCCAGCAGTGACCAGGGAAGCTATTCCAAAAACATTCAGTACTTC
13	few	TRBJ2-3	-	TRBV7-2	CASSLESTDTQYF	TGTGCCAGCAGCTTGGAGAGCACAGATACGCAGTATTTT
11	-	TRBJ1-2	-	TRBV29-1	CSVEVAGGYTF	TGCAGCGTTGAAGTGGCTGGTGGCTACACCTTC
15	few	TRBJ1-2	-	TRBV18	CASSPRPSGDWRYTF	TGTGCCAGCTCACCTCGCCCCTCCGGGGACTGGCGCTACACCTTC
16	-	TRBJ2-1	TRBD2	TRBV29-1	CSVEEGKASGYNEQFF	TGCAGCGTTGAAGAAGGCAAGGCTAGCGGGTACAATGAGCAGTTCTTC
16	-	TRBJ2-3	TRBD2	TRBV7-3	CASSLTERGSADTQYF	TGTGCCAGCAGCTTAACGGAGCGGGGTTCGGCAGATACGCAGTATTTT
16	-	TRBJ1-2	TRBD1	TRBV5-1	CASSPGGTADFYGYTF	TGCGCCAGCAGCCCGGGAGGGACAGCTGATTTCTATGGCTACACCTTC
12	once	TRBJ2-7	-	TRBV2	CASSLHSYEQYF	TGTGCCAGCAGTTTACACTCCTACGAGCAGTACTTC
15	-	TRBJ1-3	-	TRBV14	CASSQKNRAGNTIYF	TGTGCCAGCAGCCAAAAGAACAGGGCCGGAAACACCATATATTTT
13	-	TRBJ1-3	TRBD1	TRBV6-5	CASSTGGRNTIYF	TGTGCCAGCAGTACAGGGGGCAGAAACACCATATATTTT
13	-	TRBJ2-3	-	TRBV7-2	CASSFGSADTQYF	TGTGCCAGCAGCTTCGGGAGTGCAGATACGCAGTATTTT